This T cell receptor beta chain was captured by sequencing in a study of shared clonotypes between healthy human individuals. Each cell subset's genomic DNA was divided evenly among several immunoSEQ plates. DNA at 200 ng, 25,000 to 35,000 T cell genomes, went into sorted-subset replicate PCRs. Sequenced by immunoSEQ multiplex PCR; TCRdb stores in-frame clones only, minus some. The data hold roughly 1,500,000 clones, with about 98.5% observed a single time. Trimming removed 4 bases from V and 2 bases from J, with 16 bases in between. The length of the CDR3 is 15 residues. The germline CDR1 and CDR2 sequences are SGHRS and YFSETQ. A CD45RA+ naive subset and a CD45RA-negative memory subset were split from CD4+ cells.

The chain uses TRBV5-1 and TRBJ2-7; D is uncertain. The sample taken for sequencing was naive CD4+ T cells sorted from blood. Regarding subset: CD45RA+ positively selected. This TCR derives from a man aged 25-40 years in good health. The CDR3 DNA sequence: TGCGCCAGCAGCCAAGGCAACCTTGGGGCCTACGAGCAGTACTTC. Translation: CASSQGNLGAYEQYF.